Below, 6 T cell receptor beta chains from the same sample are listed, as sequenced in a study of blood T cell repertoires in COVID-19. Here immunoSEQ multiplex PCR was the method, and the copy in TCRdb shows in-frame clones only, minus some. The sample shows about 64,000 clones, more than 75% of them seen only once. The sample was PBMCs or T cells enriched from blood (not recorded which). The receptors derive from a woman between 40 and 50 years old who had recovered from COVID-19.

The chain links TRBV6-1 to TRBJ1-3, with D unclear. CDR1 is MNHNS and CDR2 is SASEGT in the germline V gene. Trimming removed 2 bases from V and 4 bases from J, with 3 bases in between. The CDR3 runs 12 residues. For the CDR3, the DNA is TGTGCCAGCAGTGAACAAGGAAACACCATATATTTT. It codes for CASSEQGNTIYF.

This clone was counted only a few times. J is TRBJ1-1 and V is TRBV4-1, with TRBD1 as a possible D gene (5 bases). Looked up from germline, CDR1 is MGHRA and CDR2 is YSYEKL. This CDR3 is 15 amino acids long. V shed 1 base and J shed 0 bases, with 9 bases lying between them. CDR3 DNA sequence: TGCGCCAGCAGCCAAGTCACAGGACTGAACACTGAAGCTTTCTTT. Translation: CASSQVTGLNTEAFF.

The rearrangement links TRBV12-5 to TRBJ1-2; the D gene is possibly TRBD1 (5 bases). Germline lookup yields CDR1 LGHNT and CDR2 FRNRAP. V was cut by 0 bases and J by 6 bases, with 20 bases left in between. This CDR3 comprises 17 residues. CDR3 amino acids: CASGLVVGAAASHGYTF. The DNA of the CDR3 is TGTGCTAGTGGTTTGGTAGTTGGGGCCGCGGCCTCCCATGGCTACACCTTC.

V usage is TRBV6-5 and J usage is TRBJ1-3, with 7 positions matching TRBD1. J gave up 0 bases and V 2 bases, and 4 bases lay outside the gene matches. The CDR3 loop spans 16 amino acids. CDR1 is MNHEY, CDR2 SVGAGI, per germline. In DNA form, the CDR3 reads TGTGCCAGCAGTTACGGACAGGACCGCTCTGGAAACACCATATATTTT. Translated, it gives CASSYGQDRSGNTIYF.

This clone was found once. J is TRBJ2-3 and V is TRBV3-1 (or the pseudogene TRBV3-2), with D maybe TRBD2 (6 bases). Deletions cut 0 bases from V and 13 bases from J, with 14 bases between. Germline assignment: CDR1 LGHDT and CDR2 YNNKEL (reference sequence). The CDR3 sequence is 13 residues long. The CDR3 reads CASSQERGGREYF. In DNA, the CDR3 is TGTGCCAGCAGCCAAGAGCGGGGCGGTCGGGAGTATTTT.

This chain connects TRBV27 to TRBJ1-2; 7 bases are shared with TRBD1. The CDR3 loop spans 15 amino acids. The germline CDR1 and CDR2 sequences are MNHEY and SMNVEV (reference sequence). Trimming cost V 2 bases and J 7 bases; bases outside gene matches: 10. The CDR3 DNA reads TGTGCCAGCAGTTTAACAAGGGGGCTTAAAGGTGGCTACACCTTC. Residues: CASSLTRGLKGGYTF.